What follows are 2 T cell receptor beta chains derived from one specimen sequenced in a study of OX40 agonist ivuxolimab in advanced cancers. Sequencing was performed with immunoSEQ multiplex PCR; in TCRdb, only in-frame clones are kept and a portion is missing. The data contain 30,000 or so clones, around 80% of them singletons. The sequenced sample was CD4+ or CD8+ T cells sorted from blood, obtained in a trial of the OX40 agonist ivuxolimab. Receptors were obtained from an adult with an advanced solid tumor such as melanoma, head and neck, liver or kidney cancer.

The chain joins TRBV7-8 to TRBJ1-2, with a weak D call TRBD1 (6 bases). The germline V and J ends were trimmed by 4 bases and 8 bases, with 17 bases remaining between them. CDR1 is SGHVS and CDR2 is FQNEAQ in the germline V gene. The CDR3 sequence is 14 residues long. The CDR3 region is CASSSSTGTPGYTF. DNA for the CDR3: TGTGCCAGCAGCTCGTCGACAGGAACCCCAGGCTACACCTTC.

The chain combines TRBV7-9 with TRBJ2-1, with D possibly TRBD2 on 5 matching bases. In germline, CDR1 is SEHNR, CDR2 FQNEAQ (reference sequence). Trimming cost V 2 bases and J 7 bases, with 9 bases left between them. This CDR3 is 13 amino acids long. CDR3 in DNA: TGTGCCAGCAGCTTATCGGGCGGGAATGAGCAGTTCTTC. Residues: CASSLSGGNEQFF. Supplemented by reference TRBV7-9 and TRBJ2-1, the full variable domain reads DTGVSQNPRHKITKRGQNVTFRCDPISEHNRLYWYRQTLGQGPEFLTYFQNEAQLEKSRLLSDRFSAERPKGSFSTLEIQRTEQGDSAMYLCASSLSGGNEQFFGPGTRLTVL.